These T cell receptor beta chains were read from a single sample in a study of T cell responses to AZD1222 COVID-19 vaccine. The assay was immunoSEQ multiplex PCR, and TCRdb's table has in-frame clones only and misses some. The data hold about 120,000 clones, with roughly 92% observed a single time. Sequenced here: peripheral blood, sampled on day 0 of AZD1222 vaccination. Receptors originate from an adult in good health. CDR3s include the opening cysteine and the closing phenylalanine or tryptophan. Fields, in order: clone size, V gene, J gene, D gene, CDR3 DNA, CDR3 protein. The D gene is left open where the match is weak. Where a row states a size, it is once, few, many or the class of an expanded clone; other rows omit it.

clone size: NA
V gene: TRBV2
J gene: TRBJ1-1
D gene: NA
CDR3 DNA: TGTGCCAGCAGCTTAAGACAGGTCGGGGGCACTGAAGCTTTCTTT
CDR3 protein: CASSLRQVGGTEAFF

clone size: NA
V gene: TRBV4-1
J gene: TRBJ1-1
D gene: NA
CDR3 DNA: TGCGCCAGCAGCCAAGATCGATTCATGAACACTGAAGCTTTCTTT
CDR3 protein: CASSQDRFMNTEAFF

clone size: NA
V gene: TRBV29-1
J gene: TRBJ2-6
D gene: NA
CDR3 DNA: TGCAGCGTTGTAGTAGGGACTGGGGCCAACGTCCTGACTTTC
CDR3 protein: CSVVVGTGANVLTF

clone size: once
V gene: TRBV3-1/TRBV3-2
J gene: TRBJ2-5
D gene: NA
CDR3 DNA: TGTGCCAGCAGCCAAGAAATGGGGAGACGAGGGGAGACCCAGTACTTC
CDR3 protein: CASSQEMGRRGETQYF

clone size: NA
V gene: TRBV6-6
J gene: TRBJ1-5
D gene: NA
CDR3 DNA: TGTGCCAGCAGTTATCGTGCAGGGGACAGCAATCAGCCCCAGCATTTT
CDR3 protein: CASSYRAGDSNQPQHF

clone size: NA
V gene: TRBV6-1
J gene: TRBJ1-2
D gene: TRBD1
CDR3 DNA: TGTGCCAGCACTAAAGCCGGGACAGGGGATAGCTATGGCTACACCTTC
CDR3 protein: CASTKAGTGDSYGYTF

clone size: NA
V gene: TRBV30
J gene: TRBJ1-5
D gene: TRBD1
CDR3 DNA: TGTGCCTGGAGTGCCGGGACAGTACAGCCCCAGCATTTT
CDR3 protein: CAWSAGTVQPQHF

clone size: NA
V gene: TRBV11-1
J gene: TRBJ2-2
D gene: TRBD1
CDR3 DNA: TGTGCCAGCAGCTTGGGACAGACTAACACCGGGGAGCTGTTTTTT
CDR3 protein: CASSLGQTNTGELFF

clone size: NA
V gene: TRBV2
J gene: TRBJ1-4
D gene: TRBD1
CDR3 DNA: TGTGCCAGCATCGGACAGGGCCGGGAAAAACTGTTTTTT
CDR3 protein: CASIGQGREKLFF

clone size: NA
V gene: TRBV20-1
J gene: TRBJ1-5
D gene: NA
CDR3 DNA: TGCAGTGCTAGTGCAAGGGGGTATCAGCCCCAGCATTTT
CDR3 protein: CSASARGYQPQHF

clone size: NA
V gene: TRBV5-1
J gene: TRBJ1-4
D gene: NA
CDR3 DNA: TGCGCCAGCAGCCTGGACAGCCTTAAACTGTTTTTT
CDR3 protein: CASSLDSLKLFF

clone size: once
V gene: TRBV5-4
J gene: TRBJ1-1
D gene: NA
CDR3 DNA: TGTGCCAGCAGCCGGGCGGGTCAGGGCCCAAGGAACACTGAAGCTTTCTTT
CDR3 protein: CASSRAGQGPRNTEAFF

clone size: NA
V gene: TRBV3-1/TRBV3-2
J gene: TRBJ1-6
D gene: NA
CDR3 DNA: TGTGCCAGCAGCCAAGTCACGGATTCACCCCTCCACTTT
CDR3 protein: CASSQVTDSPLHF

clone size: NA
V gene: TRBV9
J gene: TRBJ2-1
D gene: TRBD2
CDR3 DNA: TGTGCCAGCAGCGTAGTGGGAGGGGCCTATTCTGAGCAGTTCTTC
CDR3 protein: CASSVVGGAYSEQFF

clone size: NA
V gene: TRBV6-1
J gene: TRBJ1-5
D gene: NA
CDR3 DNA: TGTGCCAGCAGTGATCAGGGGAATCAGCCCCAGCATTTT
CDR3 protein: CASSDQGNQPQHF

clone size: NA
V gene: TRBV25-1
J gene: TRBJ2-1
D gene: TRBD2
CDR3 DNA: TGTGCCAGCAGCCCGCTAGCGGGGGGACCTTACAATGAGCAGTTCTTC
CDR3 protein: CASSPLAGGPYNEQFF

clone size: few
V gene: TRBV11-1
J gene: TRBJ1-2
D gene: TRBD1
CDR3 DNA: TGTGCCAGCAGCTCGTACCGGGACAGCGCCTATGGCTACACCTTC
CDR3 protein: CASSSYRDSAYGYTF

clone size: NA
V gene: TRBV19
J gene: TRBJ2-7
D gene: NA
CDR3 DNA: TGTGCCAGTAGTATAGTGGGCGGTCCCTACGAGCAGTACTTC
CDR3 protein: CASSIVGGPYEQYF

clone size: NA
V gene: TRBV7-9
J gene: TRBJ1-6
D gene: NA
CDR3 DNA: TGTGCCAGCAGCCGAGGGGGGGTGGATTCACCCCTCCACTTT
CDR3 protein: CASSRGGVDSPLHF

clone size: NA
V gene: TRBV11-3
J gene: TRBJ2-1
D gene: TRBD1
CDR3 DNA: TGTGCCAGCAGCTTAAACAGGGGTAACAATGAGCAGTTCTTC
CDR3 protein: CASSLNRGNNEQFF

clone size: NA
V gene: TRBV19
J gene: TRBJ2-3
D gene: NA
CDR3 DNA: TGTGCCAGTACCCCCACCAGAAGTAGCACAGATACGCAGTATTTT
CDR3 protein: CASTPTRSSTDTQYF

clone size: NA
V gene: TRBV7-9
J gene: TRBJ1-2
D gene: NA
CDR3 DNA: TGTGCCAGCAGCTTAGTACGGGGCTACACCTTC
CDR3 protein: CASSLVRGYTF

clone size: NA
V gene: TRBV18
J gene: TRBJ2-5
D gene: TRBD2
CDR3 DNA: TGTGCCAGCTCGCCTACTAGCGGGGGGTACCAAGAGACCCAGTACTTC
CDR3 protein: CASSPTSGGYQETQYF

clone size: NA
V gene: TRBV7-8
J gene: TRBJ1-4
D gene: NA
CDR3 DNA: TGTGCCAGCAGCTTTGGTGGCGCCGGTGAAAAACTGTTTTTT
CDR3 protein: CASSFGGAGEKLFF

clone size: NA
V gene: TRBV6-2/TRBV6-3
J gene: TRBJ1-3
D gene: NA
CDR3 DNA: TGTGCCAGCAGTTCCACCAGGACAGCCTCTGGAAACACCATATATTTT
CDR3 protein: CASSSTRTASGNTIYF

clone size: NA
V gene: TRBV18
J gene: TRBJ2-7
D gene: TRBD1
CDR3 DNA: TGTGCCAGCTCACCACCGTCGGGACAGGGTTTAGAGCAGTACTTC
CDR3 protein: CASSPPSGQGLEQYF

clone size: NA
V gene: TRBV28
J gene: TRBJ1-5
D gene: TRBD1
CDR3 DNA: TGTGCCAGCATCACCAGGGGGGGAGCAGGGCCCAATCAGCCCCAGCATTTT
CDR3 protein: CASITRGGAGPNQPQHF

clone size: once
V gene: TRBV19
J gene: TRBJ1-5
D gene: NA
CDR3 DNA: TGTGCCAGTAGTATAAAAGACAGCTATCAGCCCCAGCATTTT
CDR3 protein: CASSIKDSYQPQHF

clone size: NA
V gene: TRBV7-9
J gene: TRBJ2-7
D gene: NA
CDR3 DNA: TGTGCCAGCAGTAAACAGGGTGAAGAGCAGTACTTC
CDR3 protein: CASSKQGEEQYF

clone size: NA
V gene: TRBV7-9
J gene: TRBJ1-5
D gene: NA
CDR3 DNA: TGTGCCAGCACCGGGGAGGATCAGCCCCAGCATTTT
CDR3 protein: CASTGEDQPQHF

clone size: NA
V gene: TRBV6-2/TRBV6-3
J gene: TRBJ2-7
D gene: NA
CDR3 DNA: TGTGCCAGCAGCCACGCGGGAACCTACGAGCAGTACTTC
CDR3 protein: CASSHAGTYEQYF

clone size: NA
V gene: TRBV29-1
J gene: TRBJ1-2
D gene: NA
CDR3 DNA: TGCAGCTTTGGACAGCCACCCTATGGCTACACCTTC
CDR3 protein: CSFGQPPYGYTF

clone size: NA
V gene: TRBV7-3
J gene: TRBJ2-2
D gene: TRBD1
CDR3 DNA: TGTGCCAGCAGCCGAGACAGGGGACCCGGGGAGCTGTTTTTT
CDR3 protein: CASSRDRGPGELFF

clone size: NA
V gene: TRBV4-1
J gene: TRBJ2-5
D gene: TRBD1
CDR3 DNA: TGCGCCAGCAGCCAAGAGTCACAGGGGGCGTTGGGGACCCAGTACTTC
CDR3 protein: CASSQESQGALGTQYF

clone size: NA
V gene: TRBV4-3
J gene: TRBJ2-6
D gene: NA
CDR3 DNA: TGCGCCAGCAGCCCCCCGCCCTCTGGGGCCAACGTCCTGACTTTC
CDR3 protein: CASSPPPSGANVLTF

clone size: NA
V gene: TRBV9
J gene: TRBJ1-1
D gene: NA
CDR3 DNA: TGTGCCAGCAGCGAGACCCCTTTCCCCACTGAAGCTTTCTTT
CDR3 protein: CASSETPFPTEAFF

clone size: NA
V gene: TRBV28
J gene: TRBJ2-7
D gene: NA
CDR3 DNA: TGTGCCACCCACAGCCCCTACGAGCAGTACTTC
CDR3 protein: CATHSPYEQYF

clone size: NA
V gene: TRBV18
J gene: TRBJ1-6
D gene: NA
CDR3 DNA: TGTGCCAGCTCACCGCAGGAGCACTATAATTCACCCCTCCACTTT
CDR3 protein: CASSPQEHYNSPLHF

clone size: NA
V gene: TRBV7-7
J gene: TRBJ2-5
D gene: TRBD2
CDR3 DNA: TGTGCTAGCAGCTTAGCGGGTGAGACCCAGTACTTC
CDR3 protein: CASSLAGETQYF

clone size: NA
V gene: TRBV5-4
J gene: TRBJ2-2
D gene: TRBD1
CDR3 DNA: TGTGCCAGCAGCTGGGACAGGGGGGGGGCCGGGGAGCTGTTTTTT
CDR3 protein: CASSWDRGGAGELFF

clone size: NA
V gene: TRBV23-1
J gene: TRBJ1-5
D gene: TRBD1
CDR3 DNA: TGCGCCAGCAGTCGGGGACAGCCTTTGCAGCCCCAGCATTTT
CDR3 protein: CASSRGQPLQPQHF

clone size: NA
V gene: TRBV5-5
J gene: TRBJ1-5
D gene: TRBD1
CDR3 DNA: TGTGCCAGCAGCTTGAGGACAGGAGGATATCAGCCCCAGCATTTT
CDR3 protein: CASSLRTGGYQPQHF

clone size: NA
V gene: TRBV5-4
J gene: TRBJ2-4
D gene: NA
CDR3 DNA: TGTGCCAGCAGCTTGGGCAGGGAAAACATTCAGTACTTC
CDR3 protein: CASSLGRENIQYF

clone size: NA
V gene: TRBV28
J gene: TRBJ2-7
D gene: NA
CDR3 DNA: TGTGCCAGCAGTTTCCACGTACCAGGGCAAAACAGACCCTACGAGCAGTACTTC
CDR3 protein: CASSFHVPGQNRPYEQYF

clone size: few
V gene: TRBV4-1
J gene: TRBJ1-2
D gene: NA
CDR3 DNA: TGCGCCAGCAGCCAAGATCGGAGGGATGGCTACACCTTC
CDR3 protein: CASSQDRRDGYTF

clone size: NA
V gene: TRBV11-2
J gene: TRBJ2-7
D gene: NA
CDR3 DNA: TGTGCCAGCAGCTTAGATCCGGTAAACATCTACGAGCAGTACTTC
CDR3 protein: CASSLDPVNIYEQYF

clone size: NA
V gene: TRBV28
J gene: TRBJ2-5
D gene: TRBD1
CDR3 DNA: TGTGCCAGCAGTTTGGGTGTGAGCCAGGGGGCGGGGGAGACCCAGTACTTC
CDR3 protein: CASSLGVSQGAGETQYF

clone size: NA
V gene: TRBV19
J gene: TRBJ2-2
D gene: NA
CDR3 DNA: TGTGCCAGTAGTACACGGTCGGAGCTGTTTTTT
CDR3 protein: CASSTRSELFF

clone size: few
V gene: TRBV6-5
J gene: TRBJ1-5
D gene: NA
CDR3 DNA: TGTGCCAGCAGACCCTCCGACCCCCGGAAGCCCCAGCATTTT
CDR3 protein: CASRPSDPRKPQHF

clone size: NA
V gene: TRBV29-1
J gene: TRBJ2-7
D gene: TRBD1
CDR3 DNA: TGCAGCGTTCGACAGGGGGCAGCCTACGAGCAGTACTTC
CDR3 protein: CSVRQGAAYEQYF